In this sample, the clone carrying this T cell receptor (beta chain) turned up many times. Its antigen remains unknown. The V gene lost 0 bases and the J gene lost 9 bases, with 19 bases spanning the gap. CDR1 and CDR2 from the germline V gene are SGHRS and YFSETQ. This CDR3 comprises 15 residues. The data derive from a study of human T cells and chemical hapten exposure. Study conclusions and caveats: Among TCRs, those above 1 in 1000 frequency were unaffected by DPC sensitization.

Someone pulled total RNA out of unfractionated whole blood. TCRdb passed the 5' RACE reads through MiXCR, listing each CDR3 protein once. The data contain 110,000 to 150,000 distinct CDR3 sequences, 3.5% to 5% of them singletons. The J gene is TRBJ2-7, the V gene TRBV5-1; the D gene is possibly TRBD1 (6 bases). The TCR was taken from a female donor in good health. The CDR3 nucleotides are TGCGCCAGCAGCTTGGATACAGGGTCCCCGGGGAGGCAGTACTTC. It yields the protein CASSLDTGSPGRQYF.